This T cell receptor (beta chain) emerged from a study of blood T cell repertoires in COVID-19. Study-wide background: Sites across the United States, Italy and Spain contributed samples from acute and convalescent COVID-19. PBMCs, B-cell-depleted T cells, or T cells were the source of the cDNA or gDNA that made up the material.

Per the study methods: From reference gene primer amplification, estimates of nucleated cell counts were derived. Some clones are missing from TCRdb's copy, which holds only in-frame ones; the method was immunoSEQ multiplex PCR. That table is the source of V, J and clone size, and D and trimming were worked out from the DNA. The sample contains about 76,000 clones, roughly 86% of which appear only once. Deletions cut 6 bases from V and 7 bases from J, with 15 bases between. The germline V gene encodes CDR1 MNHNY and CDR2 SVGAGI (reference sequence). The CDR3 spans 13 residues. The TCR was taken from a human donor in a cohort sampled during active COVID-19. The chain couples TRBV6-6 to TRBJ1-2; D is possibly TRBD1 (6 bases). The sequencing sample was made of peripheral blood. The DNA of the CDR3 is TGTGCCAGCAGCTCCGACAGGCTGGGTGGCTACACCTTC. Its translation: CASSSDRLGGYTF.